This T cell receptor beta chain derives from a study of blood T cell repertoires in COVID-19. Study-wide context: COVID-19 samples from acute and convalescent phases originated in the United States, Italy and Spain. The analysed material was cDNA or gDNA that came from T cells, B-cell-depleted T cells, or PBMCs.

Participants spanned ages roughly 18 to 90 years and resided in fewer than 30 US areas. Assay: immunoSEQ multiplex PCR; the TCRdb copy retains only in-frame clones and omits some. Of approximately 230,000 clones in the sample, around 90% are singletons; the top ten hold around 6%. Per germline, CDR1 SGHDN and CDR2 FVKESK. The CDR3 runs 13 residues. The V end lost 4 bases, the J end lost 8 bases, and 14 bases lay between the germline ends. The V and J genes are TRBV14 and TRBJ2-5, with D perhaps matching TRBD1 (6 bases). The sequence derives from a woman aged 25-40 years with acute COVID-19. The sample comprised PBMCs or T cells enriched from blood (not recorded which). The DNA for the CDR3 is TGTGCCAGCAGCCCCGACTTCAGGGGAACCCAGTACTTC. Encoded protein: CASSPDFRGTQYF.